Listed below are T cell receptor beta chains from one sample, sequenced in a study of T cells after yellow fever vaccination. TCRdb reprocessed the 5' RACE reads with MiXCR, giving one entry per CDR3 protein. The sample includes some 600,000 distinct CDR3 sequences, 12% of them seen just once. Material: PBMCs, obtained on the day of the yellow fever booster vaccination. These receptors were taken from a man between 25 and 39 years old who received the YFV17D yellow fever vaccine. Each CDR3 is given with its conserved first and last residue. D genes are given only for firm matches. The size entry is marked missing in some rows and otherwise reads once, few, many or a size class.

D: TRBD2
size: NA
J: TRBJ2-1
V: TRBV5-1
DNA: TGCGCCAGCAGCAGCTGGAACGGGAGGACGGATGAGCAGTTCTTC
CDR3: CASSSWNGRTDEQFF

D: TRBD1
size: NA
J: TRBJ2-1
V: TRBV6-2/TRBV6-3
DNA: TGTGCCAGCACTATGCTGCCCGGACAGGGCTACAATGAGCAGTTCTTC
CDR3: CASTMLPGQGYNEQFF

D: TRBD2
size: few
J: TRBJ2-5
V: TRBV5-5
DNA: TGTGCCAGCAGCTTGGCGGGGAGGGCGGAGACCCAGTACTTC
CDR3: CASSLAGRAETQYF

D: TRBD2
size: many
J: TRBJ2-3
V: TRBV10-3
DNA: TGTGCCATCAGTGATAGCGGGAGGGCCACAGATACGCAGTATTTT
CDR3: CAISDSGRATDTQYF

D: NA
size: NA
J: TRBJ2-1
V: TRBV12-5
DNA: TGTGCTAGTGGTTTTGGATTGGTTAGCGGATACAATGAGCAGTTCTTC
CDR3: CASGFGLVSGYNEQFF

D: NA
size: NA
J: TRBJ2-2
V: TRBV29-1
DNA: TGCAGCGTTGAAGAGGCCACCGGGGAGCTGTTTTTT
CDR3: CSVEEATGELFF

D: TRBD1
size: NA
J: TRBJ2-5
V: TRBV4-2
DNA: TGTGCCAGCAGCCACCGGACAGGGGTGGAGACCCAGTACTTC
CDR3: CASSHRTGVETQYF

D: TRBD1
size: few
J: TRBJ1-1
V: TRBV2
DNA: TGTGCCAACCGACAGGGAGGTTTTACTGAAGCTTTCTTT
CDR3: CANRQGGFTEAFF

D: TRBD1
size: NA
J: TRBJ2-7
V: TRBV30
DNA: TGTGCCTGGAGTTGGGACAGGGCCCTCTACGAGCAGTACTTC
CDR3: CAWSWDRALYEQYF

D: NA
size: NA
J: TRBJ2-5
V: TRBV10-3
DNA: TGTGCCATCAGTGAGTCGGTAACAACCGGACCTCAAGAGACCCAGTACTTC
CDR3: CAISESVTTGPQETQYF

D: NA
size: many
J: TRBJ2-2
V: TRBV7-2
DNA: TGTGCCAGCAGCTTCGGGGGCTCCCACACCGGGGAGCTGTTTTTT
CDR3: CASSFGGSHTGELFF

D: NA
size: NA
J: TRBJ1-2
V: TRBV4-1
DNA: TGCGCCAGCAGCCAAGAGGGGCAGCCCACCCTTTATGGCTACACCTTC
CDR3: CASSQEGQPTLYGYTF

D: NA
size: few
J: TRBJ2-1
V: TRBV13
DNA: TGTGCCAGCGCCTTATTCGGGCCCAATGAGCAGTTCTTC
CDR3: CASALFGPNEQFF

D: TRBD2
size: NA
J: TRBJ2-7
V: TRBV19
DNA: TGTGCCAGTAGTATAGGCGCGGGAGGGCCCCTGGCATACGAGCAGTACTTC
CDR3: CASSIGAGGPLAYEQYF

D: TRBD2
size: many
J: TRBJ2-1
V: TRBV6-1
DNA: TGTGCCAGCAGTGTAGCGGGAGGGTTCAATGAGCAGTTCTTC
CDR3: CASSVAGGFNEQFF

D: TRBD1
size: NA
J: TRBJ2-7
V: TRBV3-1
DNA: TGTGCCAGCAGCCCTCCCGGGACAGGGAGGAGGGTCGAGCAGTACTTC
CDR3: CASSPPGTGRRVEQYF

D: NA
size: few
J: TRBJ2-3
V: TRBV29-1
DNA: TGCAGCGTTGTTAGGGCTTTCACATTCACAGATACGCAGTATTTT
CDR3: CSVVRAFTFTDTQYF

D: NA
size: NA
J: TRBJ2-7
V: TRBV3-1
DNA: TGTGCCAGCAGCCCCACAGTATACTACGAGCAGTACTTC
CDR3: CASSPTVYYEQYF

D: NA
size: few
J: TRBJ2-7
V: TRBV21-1
DNA: TGTGCCAGCAGCAAAATCAACTCCCCCCGGGAGTATAAGCAGTACTTC
CDR3: CASSKINSPREYKQYF

D: NA
size: few
J: TRBJ2-3
V: TRBV18
DNA: TGTGCCAGCTTTACCGGACAGACCACAGATACGCAGTATTTT
CDR3: CASFTGQTTDTQYF

D: NA
size: NA
J: TRBJ1-6
V: TRBV19
DNA: TGTGCCAGTAAAGACAGGAGCTATAATTCACCCCTCCACTTT
CDR3: CASKDRSYNSPLHF

D: NA
size: NA
J: TRBJ2-3
V: TRBV20-1
DNA: TGCAGTGCTAGAGGCGCTAGATTCCCAGATACGCAGTATTTT
CDR3: CSARGARFPDTQYF

D: TRBD2
size: many
J: TRBJ2-7
V: TRBV5-1
DNA: TGCGCCAGCAGCAACGAGGGACTAGCGAGCCTTCTCGCAGGGAGTTACGAGCAGTACTTC
CDR3: CASSNEGLASLLAGSYEQYF

D: NA
size: few
J: TRBJ1-4
V: TRBV5-6
DNA: TGTGCCAGCAGCGGAAGTGGAGAGGTGGGGACGGGTGAAAAACTGTTTTTT
CDR3: CASSGSGEVGTGEKLFF

D: TRBD1
size: few
J: TRBJ2-2
V: TRBV20-1
DNA: TGCAGTGCTAGAGGGGCGGGACAGGGTAACACCGGGGAGCTGTTTTTT
CDR3: CSARGAGQGNTGELFF

D: TRBD1
size: many
J: TRBJ1-5
V: TRBV28
DNA: TGTGCCAGCAGGAATCCTGGACAGGGAAGCAATCAGCCCCAGCATTTT
CDR3: CASRNPGQGSNQPQHF

D: NA
size: NA
J: TRBJ2-3
V: TRBV20-1
DNA: TGCAGTGCAGCTCGACAGGGAGGGGCAGATACGCAGTATTTT
CDR3: CSAARQGGADTQYF

D: NA
size: many
J: TRBJ2-5
V: TRBV5-1
DNA: TGCGCCAGCAGCTTGTACCCCCAAGAGACCCAGTACTTC
CDR3: CASSLYPQETQYF

D: NA
size: NA
J: TRBJ2-1
V: TRBV6-2/TRBV6-3
DNA: TGTGCCAGTAGTTACGTCGCGGATGAGCAGTTCTTC
CDR3: CASSYVADEQFF

D: TRBD2
size: NA
J: TRBJ2-3
V: TRBV27
DNA: TGTGCCAGCAGTTTAGAGGGACTAGTCCAAGATACGCAGTATTTT
CDR3: CASSLEGLVQDTQYF

D: TRBD2
size: NA
J: TRBJ2-1
V: TRBV7-8
DNA: TGTGCCAGCAACCTTCTACCAGGGACTAGCGGGAGCCGTGAGCAGTTCTTC
CDR3: CASNLLPGTSGSREQFF

D: NA
size: NA
J: TRBJ1-5
V: TRBV28
DNA: TGTGCCAGCAGTTCCGTCGGGACGGCCTTCAATCAGCCCCAGCATTTT
CDR3: CASSSVGTAFNQPQHF

D: NA
size: few
J: TRBJ2-1
V: TRBV29-1
DNA: TGCAGCGCTCCGTTGGCGGAGGGGGGGCTCAATGAGCAGTTCTTC
CDR3: CSAPLAEGGLNEQFF

D: TRBD1
size: few
J: TRBJ2-7
V: TRBV29-1
DNA: TGCAGCGTTGTAGACAGGGGGGACGAGCAGTACTTC
CDR3: CSVVDRGDEQYF

D: NA
size: NA
J: TRBJ2-6
V: TRBV12-3/TRBV12-4
DNA: TGTGCCAGCAGTGGCCGGAGGGGGGCCGCTGGGGCCAACGTCCTGACTTTC
CDR3: CASSGRRGAAGANVLTF

D: NA
size: few
J: TRBJ2-7
V: TRBV6-1
DNA: TGTGCCAGCACACGGGACAATTCCGCCTACGAGCAGTACTTC
CDR3: CASTRDNSAYEQYF

D: TRBD1
size: few
J: TRBJ2-2
V: TRBV18
DNA: TGTGCCAGCTCAACCACCTCCGGGACAGGGTTTTCCGGGGAGCTGTTTTTT
CDR3: CASSTTSGTGFSGELFF

D: TRBD1
size: few
J: TRBJ1-5
V: TRBV5-5
DNA: TGTGCCAGCAGCTTGTATTTAGGACAGGGGGCGCGGGGTCAGCCCCAGCATTTT
CDR3: CASSLYLGQGARGQPQHF

D: NA
size: NA
J: TRBJ2-1
V: TRBV11-3
DNA: TGTGCCAGCAGCTCCCGAGGGGCAGCGGACTCCTACAATGAGCAGTTCTTC
CDR3: CASSSRGAADSYNEQFF

D: NA
size: few
J: TRBJ2-3
V: TRBV7-2
DNA: TGTGCCAGCAGACCCCCCGCAGATACGCAGTATTTT
CDR3: CASRPPADTQYF

D: NA
size: few
J: TRBJ2-1
V: TRBV6-5
DNA: TGTGCCAGCAGTTTCCAGCGGGCCGGCTACAATGAGCAGTTCTTC
CDR3: CASSFQRAGYNEQFF

D: TRBD2
size: many
J: TRBJ2-5
V: TRBV27
DNA: TGTGCCAGCAGTTTACGGCTAGCGGGGCTGAAAGAGACCCAGTACTTC
CDR3: CASSLRLAGLKETQYF

D: NA
size: NA
J: TRBJ1-1
V: TRBV20-1
DNA: TGCAGTGCAAAATCGAGGTCCAGGGAAGCTTTCTTT
CDR3: CSAKSRSREAFF

D: NA
size: NA
J: TRBJ2-7
V: TRBV20-1
DNA: TGCAGTGCTAGTGGTCAGTCACGGGTTACCTACGAGCAGTACTTC
CDR3: CSASGQSRVTYEQYF

D: NA
size: many
J: TRBJ1-5
V: TRBV18
DNA: TGTGCCAGCTCTTCGGCGGGTAATCAGCCCCAGCATTTT
CDR3: CASSSAGNQPQHF

D: TRBD2
size: few
J: TRBJ2-1
V: TRBV10-3
DNA: TGTGCCATCAGTGTGAGCGGGAGGGAGAATGAGCAGTTCTTC
CDR3: CAISVSGRENEQFF

D: NA
size: many
J: TRBJ2-7
V: TRBV6-2/TRBV6-3
DNA: TGTGCCAGCAGTAAGCCCCAAGACTACGAGCAGTACTTC
CDR3: CASSKPQDYEQYF

D: NA
size: NA
J: TRBJ2-3
V: TRBV18
DNA: TGTGCCAGCTCACCACCGGCCCGGACAGATACGCAGTATTTT
CDR3: CASSPPARTDTQYF

D: NA
size: few
J: TRBJ1-2
V: TRBV20-1
DNA: TGCAGTGCTAGGGGGGACATGATGAATGGCTACACCTTC
CDR3: CSARGDMMNGYTF

D: NA
size: few
J: TRBJ1-4
V: TRBV27
DNA: TGTGCCAGCGGTTTGAATTCTCAGGGACCTGAAAAACTGTTTTTT
CDR3: CASGLNSQGPEKLFF

D: NA
size: NA
J: TRBJ2-5
V: TRBV7-2
DNA: TGTGCCAGCAGCGATTCCTTAGGGGAGACCCAGTACTTC
CDR3: CASSDSLGETQYF

D: NA
size: NA
J: TRBJ2-5
V: TRBV7-2
DNA: TGTGCCAGCGAGCCGGGATGGGGGGAGACCCAGTACTTC
CDR3: CASEPGWGETQYF

D: TRBD1
size: NA
J: TRBJ2-7
V: TRBV19
DNA: TGTGCCAGTAGTATTGGACAGGGGTTCAACGAGCAGTACTTC
CDR3: CASSIGQGFNEQYF